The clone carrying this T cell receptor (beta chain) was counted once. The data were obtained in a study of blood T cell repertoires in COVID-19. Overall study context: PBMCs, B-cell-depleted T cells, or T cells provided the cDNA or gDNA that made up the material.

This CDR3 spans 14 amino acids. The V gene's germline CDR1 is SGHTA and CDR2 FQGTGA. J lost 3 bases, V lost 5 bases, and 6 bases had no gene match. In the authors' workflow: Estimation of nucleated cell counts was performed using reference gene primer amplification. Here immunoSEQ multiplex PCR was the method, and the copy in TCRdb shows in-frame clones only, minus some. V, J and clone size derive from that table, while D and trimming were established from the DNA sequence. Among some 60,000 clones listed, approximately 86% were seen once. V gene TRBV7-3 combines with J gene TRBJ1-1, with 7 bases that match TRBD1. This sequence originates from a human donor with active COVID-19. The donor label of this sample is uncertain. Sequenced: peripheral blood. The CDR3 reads CASSQTTGYTEAFF. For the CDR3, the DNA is TGTGCCAGCAGCCAGACGACAGGGTACACTGAAGCTTTCTTT.